This TCR beta chain is from a study of blood T cell repertoires in COVID-19. In germline, CDR1 is GTSNPN, CDR2 SVGIG (reference sequence). The length of the CDR3 is 13 residues. The data were produced by immunoSEQ multiplex PCR, yet TCRdb's version contains in-frame clones alone and is incomplete. The sample records about 280,000 clones, around 85% being singletons. The V and J genes are TRBV30 and TRBJ2-2, with D possibly being TRBD1 (6 bases). This receptor was identified in a woman aged 50 to 65 who had recovered from COVID-19. The sample taken for sequencing was PBMCs or T cells enriched from blood (not recorded which). This chain's CDR3 is CALDRSNTGELFF. CDR3 DNA: TGTGCATTAGACAGGTCGAACACCGGGGAGCTGTTTTTT.